Below, 16 T cell receptor beta chains from the same sample are listed, as sequenced in a study of a mutant IDH1 vaccine in newly diagnosed glioma. Regarding time point: week 5, during vaccination. Doses comprised 300 ug of mutant IDH1 20-mer peptide each, plus topical imiquimod. Only in-frame clones appear in the TCRdb table, and some are missing; sequencing was by immunoSEQ multiplex PCR. In the table there are roughly 60,000 clones, roughly 80% of which are singletons. Their antigens are not known. The sample consisted of PBMCs, taken from a glioma patient whose treatment included an IDH1 peptide vaccine. Every receptor here comes from a woman aged 45-65 years with glioma.

The rearrangement uses TRBV5-1 and TRBJ2-5; 7 bases map to TRBD1. This CDR3 has 14 residues. V was pared by 5 bases and J by 3 bases, with 7 bases of the junction left unmatched. Germline V gene data show CDR1 as SGHRS and CDR2 as YFSETQ. The CDR3 sequence is CASRLGTAKETQYF. The CDR3 DNA sequence: TGCGCCAGCAGACTCGGGACAGCCAAAGAGACCCAGTACTTC.

This clone has only a few counts. The chain is built from TRBV29-1 and TRBJ1-1; no reliable D call. Trimming left V 6 bases short and J 0 bases short, with 5 bases between. The CDR3 has 11 residues. Germline CDR1 is SQVTM and CDR2 is ANQGSEA. CDR3 bases: TGCAGCGTGGGAGTGAACACTGAAGCTTTCTTT. Translating gives CSVGVNTEAFF.

V and J are TRBV11-2 and TRBJ2-1, with 8 bases matching TRBD1. The ends lost 7 bases at V and 2 bases at J; junction bases unmatched: 7. Looked up from germline, CDR1 is SGHAT and CDR2 is FQNNGV. CDR3 length equals 15 residues. CDR3 sequence (DNA): TGTGCCAGCATCCGGACAGGGACACCCTACAATGAGCAGTTCTTC. Its translation: CASIRTGTPYNEQFF.

V and J are TRBV19 and TRBJ1-2; TRBD1 is a possible D gene (6 bases). Per the germline V gene, CDR1 is LNHDA and CDR2 is SQIVND (reference sequence). V was shortened by 7 bases and J by 0 bases, with 18 bases between the two germline ends. CDR3 length: 16 amino acids. In DNA form, the CDR3 reads TGTGCCAGTACCTTCCCCGGGGGGGCAGCTAACTATGGCTACACCTTC. This translates into CASTFPGGAANYGYTF. Full variable domain (outside the CDR3, taken from reference TRBV19 and TRBJ1-2): DGGITQSPKYLFRKEGQNVTLSCEQNLNHDAMYWYRQDPGQGLRLIYYSQIVNDFQKGDIAEGYSVSREKKESFPLTVTSAQKNPTAFYLCASTFPGGAANYGYTFGSGTRLTVV.

The CDR3 DNA reads TGTGCCAGCAGCTTACCAAGGACAGGGGGCCCCACAGATACGCAGTATTTT. Translated: CASSLPRTGGPTDTQYF. The chain has TRBV21-1 and TRBJ2-3; the table's D call TRBD1 went unverified against the DNA. TRBV21-1 is a recognized pseudogene. The CDR3 covers 17 residues.

The table lists this clone with a few counts. The chain combines TRBV7-2 with TRBJ1-2; 9 bases agree with TRBD1. This CDR3 contains 14 residues. CDR1 SGHTA and CDR2 FQGNSA come from the germline V gene. V lost 5 bases to trimming and J lost 6 bases; unmatched junction nucleotides: 7. CDR3 sequence (DNA): TGTGCCAGCAGCACCCCGGGACAGGGAAATGGCTACACCTTC. As protein: CASSTPGQGNGYTF.

This sequence joins TRBV29-1 and TRBJ1-5, with 9 bases aligning to TRBD1. This CDR3 is built from 14 residues. Germline trimming cut 6 bases from V and 7 bases from J; bases unmatched to any gene: 10. CDR1 and CDR2 (germline): SQVTM, ANQGSEA. The CDR3 here is CSVTTRQGEQPQHF. The CDR3 DNA sequence: TGCAGCGTGACTACCCGACAGGGGGAGCAGCCCCAGCATTTT.

This chain links TRBV6-5 with TRBJ2-5; D remains ambiguous. The germline V gene has CDR1 MNHEY and CDR2 SVGAGI. CDR3 length: 12 amino acids. V was cut by 5 bases and J by 0 bases, with 4 bases left in between. The CDR3 region has the DNA TGTGCCAGCAGTCAGAACCAAGAGACCCAGTACTTC. It translates to CASSQNQETQYF.

The chain carries TRBV28 and TRBJ1-2; no firm D call. The V end lost 5 bases, the J end lost 5 bases, and 15 bases lay between the germline ends. The CDR3 covers 14 residues. From germline, CDR1 is MDHEN and CDR2 SYDVKM. The CDR3 is CASSVGIQGYGYTF. The CDR3 nucleotides read TGTGCCAGCAGTGTCGGGATCCAAGGGTATGGCTACACCTTC.

The chain has TRBV20-1 and TRBJ1-1, with D unresolved. Germline CDR1 reads DFQATT; CDR2 reads SNEGSKA (reference sequence). The CDR3 has 9 amino acids. V shed 4 bases and J shed 12 bases, with 9 bases lying between them. DNA for the CDR3: TGCAGTGCTATGGACCGGCCTTTCTTT. As protein: CSAMDRPFF.

The chain links TRBV9 to TRBJ1-6, with no clear D. Germline V gives CDR1 SGDLS, CDR2 YYNGEE. The CDR3 is 15 amino acids. V lost 4 bases and J lost 5, with 13 bases in between. CDR3 DNA sequence: TGTGCCAGCAGCCCGTCCGGAGGAAATAATTCACCCCTCCACTTT. It is translated as CASSPSGGNNSPLHF.

The J gene is TRBJ1-1, the V gene TRBV19, with no clear D. The CDR3 is 15 amino acids. The germline gives CDR1 LNHDA, CDR2 SQIVND (reference sequence). The germline V and J ends were trimmed by 0 bases and 4 bases, with 12 bases remaining between them. CDR3 nucleotide sequence: TGTGCCAGTAGTATAGAGAATACGAAGGGCACTGAAGCTTTCTTT. Its translation: CASSIENTKGTEAFF. Using reference TRBV19 and TRBJ1-1 for the parts outside the CDR3, the full variable domain is DGGITQSPKYLFRKEGQNVTLSCEQNLNHDAMYWYRQDPGQGLRLIYYSQIVNDFQKGDIAEGYSVSREKKESFPLTVTSAQKNPTAFYLCASSIENTKGTEAFFGQGTRLTVV.

The chain employs TRBV4-1 and TRBJ2-7, with 8 bases aligning to TRBD1. CDR3 length equals 14 residues. With 0 bases clipped from V and 6 bases from J, the junction kept 4 bases outside the gene matches. Germline CDR1 reads MGHRA; CDR2 reads YSYEKL. CDR3 residues: CASSQDRGHLEQYF. In nucleotides, the CDR3 is TGCGCCAGCAGCCAAGACAGGGGGCATCTCGAGCAGTACTTC.

This clone was counted once. The chain combines TRBV7-2 with TRBJ1-2; D ambiguous. The germline V gene encodes CDR1 SGHTA and CDR2 FQGNSA. The germline V and J ends were trimmed by 1 base and 0 bases, with 12 bases remaining between them. The CDR3 covers 16 residues. The CDR3 loop is CASSLEGSRANYGYTF. The CDR3 DNA sequence: TGTGCCAGCAGCTTAGAAGGGTCGAGAGCTAACTATGGCTACACCTTC.

The chain couples TRBV7-3 to TRBJ2-3, with a possible D match to TRBD1 (6 bases). Trimming shortened V by 5 bases and J by 2 bases, and 14 bases separated the two germline ends. Looked up from germline, CDR1 is SGHTA and CDR2 is FQGTGA. CDR3 size: 15 residues. CDR3 bases: TGTGCCAGCAGCCCCGCAAGGGGGTACACAGATACGCAGTATTTT. This sequence encodes CASSPARGYTDTQYF.

The CDR3 DNA sequence: TGTGCCTGGAGTGACGACAGGATTACTACGCAGTATTTT. Translating gives CAWSDDRITTQYF. This sequence joins TRBV30 and TRBJ2-3; D possibly corresponds to TRBD1 (6 bases). The CDR3 covers 13 residues. From germline, CDR1 is GTSNPN and CDR2 SVGIG (reference sequence). V was trimmed by 1 base and J by 8 bases, leaving 13 bases between them. The full variable domain, completed using reference TRBV30 and TRBJ2-3, is SQTIHQWPATLVQPVGSPLSLECTVEGTSNPNLYWYRQAAGRGLQLLFYSVGIGQISSEVPQNLSASRPQDRQFILSSKKLLLSDSGFYLCAWSDDRITTQYFGPGTRLTVL.